In this sample, the clone carrying this T cell receptor (beta chain) turned up a few times. The antigen remains unidentified. TCRdb re-called the reads with MiXCR, one entry per CDR3 protein. This table holds roughly 600,000 distinct CDR3 sequences, more than 20% found once. The entry originates in a study of T cell repertoires in cytomegalovirus infection. Broader study findings: The ex vivo response was dominated by HLA-C-restricted CMV-specific TCR beta clonotypes.

V lost 5 bases, J lost 7 bases, and 14 bases lay in between. Germline V CDR1 and CDR2: SEHNR, FQNEAQ (reference sequence). The CDR3 consists of 13 residues. The sequence came from a human donor in good health (CMV status not recorded). Some clones in this sample may be carry-over from other donors' samples. The sample consisted of CD8+ T cells from PBMCs. The chain combines TRBV7-9 with TRBJ1-1; D ambiguous. CDR3 sequence reads: CASSPTGRVEAFF. The CDR3 nucleotides are TGTGCCAGCAGCCCGACCGGGAGGGTTGAAGCTTTCTTT. The whole variable domain, remainder taken from reference TRBV7-9 and TRBJ1-1, is DTGVSQNPRHKITKRGQNVTFRCDPISEHNRLYWYRQTLGQGPEFLTYFQNEAQLEKSRLLSDRFSAERPKGSFSTLEIQRTEQGDSAMYLCASSPTGRVEAFFGQGTRLTVV.